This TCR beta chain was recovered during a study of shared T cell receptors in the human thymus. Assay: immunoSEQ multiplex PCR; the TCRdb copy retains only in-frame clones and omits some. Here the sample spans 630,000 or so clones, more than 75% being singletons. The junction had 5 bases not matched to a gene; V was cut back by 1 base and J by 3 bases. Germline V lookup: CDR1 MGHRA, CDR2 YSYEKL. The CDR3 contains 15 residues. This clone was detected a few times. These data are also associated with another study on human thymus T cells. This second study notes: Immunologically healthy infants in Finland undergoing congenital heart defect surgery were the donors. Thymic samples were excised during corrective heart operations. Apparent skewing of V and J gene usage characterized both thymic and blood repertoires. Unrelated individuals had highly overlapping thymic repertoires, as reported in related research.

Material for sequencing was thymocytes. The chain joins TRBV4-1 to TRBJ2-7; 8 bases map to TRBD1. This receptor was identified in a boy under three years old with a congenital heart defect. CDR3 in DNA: TGCGCCAGCAGCCAAGTCCGCGGACAGGGCTACGAGCAGTACTTC. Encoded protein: CASSQVRGQGYEQYF.